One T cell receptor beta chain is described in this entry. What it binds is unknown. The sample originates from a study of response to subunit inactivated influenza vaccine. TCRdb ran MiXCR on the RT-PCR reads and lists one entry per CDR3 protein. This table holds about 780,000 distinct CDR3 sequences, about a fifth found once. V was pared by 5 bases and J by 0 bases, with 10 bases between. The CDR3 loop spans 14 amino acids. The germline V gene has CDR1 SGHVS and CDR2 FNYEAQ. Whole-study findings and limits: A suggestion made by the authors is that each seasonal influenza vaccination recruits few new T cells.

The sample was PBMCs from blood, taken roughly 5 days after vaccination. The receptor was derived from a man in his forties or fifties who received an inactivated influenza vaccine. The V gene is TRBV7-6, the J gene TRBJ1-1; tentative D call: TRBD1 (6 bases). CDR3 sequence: CASSQGGMNTEAFF. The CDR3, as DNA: TGTGCCAGCAGCCAAGGGGGTATGAACACTGAAGCTTTCTTT. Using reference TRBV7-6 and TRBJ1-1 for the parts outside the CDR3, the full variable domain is GAGVSQSPRYKVTKRGQDVALRCDPISGHVSLYWYRQALGQGPEFLTYFNYEAQQDKSGLPNDRFSAERPEGSISTLTIQRTEQRDSAMYRCASSQGGMNTEAFFGQGTRLTVV.